This TCR beta chain was recorded in a study of shared clonotypes between healthy human individuals. Study in general: Plates per donor: three CD4 naive, three CD4 memory, two CD8 naive, one CD8 memory.

Among the donors, all were Caucasian adults who lived in Nashville, Tennessee. The CDR3 is 11 residues long. V was shortened by 5 bases and J by 7 bases, with 6 bases between the two germline ends. Germline V gene lookup returns CDR1 GTSNPN and CDR2 SVGIG (reference sequence). As to this clone: Its antigen is as yet unknown.

Study-wide points: Blood was the only sampled material, and tissue repertoires likely differ. Sharing of clonotypes among donors was expected to vary with sequencing depth.

Clones were sequenced by immunoSEQ multiplex PCR, and TCRdb holds only the in-frame ones, with some missing. The sample records 2,100,000 or so clones, 90% to 96% being singletons. The sample comprised naive CD4+ T cells sorted from blood. As for subset: CD45RA+ positively selected. This sequence originates from a man aged 18-30 years in good health. V and J are TRBV30 and TRBJ1-6; D remains unclear. The CDR3 loop is CAWATNSPLHF. The CDR3 DNA sequence: TGTGCCTGGGCCACCAATTCACCCCTCCACTTT.